One and the same sample provided the 2 T cell receptor beta chains below, sequenced in a study of shared clonotypes between healthy human individuals. TCRdb's table, derived via immunoSEQ multiplex PCR, lists solely in-frame clones and lacks some. The repertoire holds over a million clones, with roughly 95% as singletons. The specimen was naive CD4+ T cells sorted from blood. The subset denotes: CD45RA+ positively selected. All receptors come from a man under 40 in good health.

The gene calls are TRBV7-9 and TRBJ2-7, with a tentative D call TRBD2 (5 bases). Between the trimmed V and J ends, which lost 5 bases and 3 bases, there was a span of 17 bases. The CDR3 spans 15 residues. Germline CDR1 reads SEHNR; CDR2 reads FQNEAQ (reference sequence). This CDR3 is CASSPGYDGLYEQYF. CDR3 nucleotides: TGTGCCAGCAGCCCCGGGTATGATGGACTCTACGAGCAGTACTTC.

This chain connects TRBV2 to TRBJ2-1; 7 bases are shared with TRBD1. This CDR3 is built from 16 residues. Germline CDR1 is SNHLY and CDR2 is FYNNEI. The V gene end was trimmed by 6 bases and the J gene end by 12 bases; junction bases not matched to a gene: 20. CDR3 nucleotides: TGTGCCAGCAGGGGATCCGGGACAGCACTGTACCAGAGGCAGTTCTTC. Amino acids: CASRGSGTALYQRQFF. The variable domain in full, with the rest retrieved from reference TRBV2 and TRBJ2-1, is EPEVTQTPSHQVTQMGQEVILRCVPISNHLYFYWYRQILGQKVEFLVSFYNNEISEKSEIFDDQFSVERPDGSNFTLKIRSTKLEDSAMYFCASRGSGTALYQRQFFGPGTRLTVL.